Following are 20 T cell receptor beta chains from one sample sequenced in a study of shared clonotypes between healthy human individuals. Profiling relied on immunoSEQ multiplex PCR, and the TCRdb table lists in-frame clones only, not all of them. The data hold approximately 320,000 clones, with more than 75% observed a single time. Sequenced sample: memory CD8+ T cells sorted from blood. The subset here: CD45RO+ cells pooled with CCR7-negative TemRA cells. These receptors originate from a man aged 18 to 29 in good health.

The chain links TRBV27 to TRBJ2-2; 8 bases agree with TRBD1. CDR1 MNHEY and CDR2 SMNVEV come from the germline V gene (reference sequence). With 6 bases clipped from V and 4 bases from J, the junction kept 4 bases outside the gene matches. The CDR3 contains 14 residues. CDR3 protein: CASRRQGSTGELFF. CDR3 in DNA: TGTGCCAGCAGAAGACAGGGGTCCACCGGGGAGCTGTTTTTT.

V and J are TRBV5-1 and TRBJ1-4; D unresolved. Trimming cost V 6 bases and J 0 bases, with 9 bases left between them. In germline, CDR1 is SGHRS, CDR2 YFSETQ. The CDR3 spans 14 residues. CDR3 region: CASKRLTTNEKLFF. The CDR3 bases are TGCGCCAGCAAACGACTGACAACTAATGAAAAACTGTTTTTT.

This chain uses TRBV4-1 with TRBJ1-5, with D tentatively TRBD1 (5 bases). The V end was cut by 0 bases, the J end by 4 bases, with 13 bases between. CDR1 and CDR2 from the germline V gene are MGHRA and YSYEKL. The CDR3 loop spans 16 amino acids. The CDR3: CASSQDRAWGNQPQHF. CDR3 coding DNA: TGCGCCAGCAGCCAAGACAGGGCGTGGGGAAATCAGCCCCAGCATTTT.

This clone was picked up one time. The chain employs TRBV10-3 and TRBJ2-1; TRBD2 aligns across 8 bases. Trimming cost V 6 bases and J 4 bases; bases outside gene matches: 2. The length of the CDR3 is 13 residues. Germline lookup yields CDR1 ENHRY and CDR2 SYGVKD. The CDR3 spells CAISRGGYNEQFF. CDR3 in DNA: TGTGCCATCAGCCGCGGGGGGTACAATGAGCAGTTCTTC.

As concerns this clone: Other nucleotide sequences in the sample specify the same CDR3. This chain links TRBV28 with TRBJ2-7, with no clear D. Germline CDR1 is MDHEN and CDR2 is SYDVKM. CDR3 size: 12 residues. V was cut by 2 bases and J by 4 bases, with 6 bases left in between. The CDR3 nucleotides read TGTGCCAGCAGTTTAGGCACTTACGAGCAGTACTTC. Translating gives CASSLGTYEQYF.

The rearrangement joins TRBV10-3 to TRBJ2-4, with 9 bases fitting TRBD1. CDR3 length equals 12 residues. Germline-derived CDR1 and CDR2 are ENHRY and SYGVKD. The ends lost 5 bases at V and 11 bases at J; junction bases unmatched: 4. DNA for the CDR3: TGTGCCATCAGTCCGGGACAGGGCTTTCAGTACTTC. Translation: CAISPGQGFQYF.

The CDR3: CASRGLAGLETQYF. The CDR3 nucleotides are TGTGCCAGCAGGGGACTAGCGGGGTTAGAGACCCAGTACTTC. The gene calls are TRBV27 and TRBJ2-5; 13 bases align to TRBD2. The trim removed 6 bases at V and 4 bases at J, leaving 2 bases unmatched. The CDR3 totals 14 residues. CDR1 MNHEY and CDR2 SMNVEV come from the germline V gene (reference sequence).

This clone came up once. The CDR3 protein is CASSTGTGSYEQYF. The CDR3 DNA reads TGTGCCAGCAGTACCGGGACAGGATCCTACGAGCAGTACTTC. This sequence joins TRBV13 and TRBJ2-7; 8 bases line up with TRBD1. Germline V gives CDR1 PRHDT, CDR2 FYEKMQ (reference sequence). J lost 1 base, V lost 6 bases, and 5 bases had no gene match. CDR3 size: 14 residues.

The rearrangement uses TRBV4-1 and TRBJ1-3; D is uncertain. Germline V gene lookup returns CDR1 MGHRA and CDR2 YSYEKL. Trimming stripped 2 bases from V and 0 bases from J, with 14 bases between. The CDR3 contains 17 residues. The CDR3 coding sequence is TGCGCCAGCAGCCAAAACCCGACATCCGACTCTGGAAACACCATATATTTT. Protein sequence: CASSQNPTSDSGNTIYF.

This sequence joins TRBV19 and TRBJ2-2; a possible D gene is TRBD2 (8 bases). The CDR3 has 16 residues. Per germline, CDR1 LNHDA and CDR2 SQIVND (reference sequence). Trimming took off 3 bases at V and 5 bases at J, with 16 bases between the two ends. This CDR3 reads CASSIGRGRSTGELFF. CDR3 sequence (DNA): TGTGCCAGTAGTATCGGGAGGGGGCGGAGTACCGGGGAGCTGTTTTTT.

The chain employs TRBV5-1 and TRBJ2-7; D might be TRBD1 (5 bases). Germline CDR1 reads SGHRS; CDR2 reads YFSETQ. This CDR3 has 12 amino acids. The V end lost 4 bases, the J end lost 5 bases, and 10 bases lay between the germline ends. The CDR3 region is CASSPAGNEQYF. As DNA, the CDR3 is TGCGCCAGCAGCCCGGCAGGGAACGAGCAGTACTTC.

The chain carries TRBV27 and TRBJ1-2, with 7 bases aligning to TRBD1. With 2 bases clipped from V and 4 bases from J, the junction kept 4 bases outside the gene matches. CDR3 length equals 14 residues. Germline CDR1 reads MNHEY; CDR2 reads SMNVEV (reference sequence). In nucleotides, the CDR3 is TGTGCCAGCAGTTTAGATGGGACAGTCTATGGCTACACCTTC. Translating gives CASSLDGTVYGYTF.

The chain links TRBV5-6 to TRBJ2-7; D call uncertain. The germline V gene has CDR1 SGHDT and CDR2 YYEEEE. Trimming cost V 4 bases and J 3 bases, with 8 bases left between them. CDR3 length: 12 amino acids. The CDR3 bases are TGTGCCAGCAGCGATGGTCTCTACGAGCAGTACTTC. This encodes CASSDGLYEQYF.

This chain connects TRBV5-5 to TRBJ1-2, with D unclear. With 3 bases removed from V and 2 bases from J, the gap between germline ends came to 5 bases. Germline loops: CDR1 SGHKS, CDR2 YYEKEE (reference sequence). The CDR3 is 12 amino acids. DNA for the CDR3: TGTGCCAGCAGCTGGACCAACTATGGCTACACCTTC. Translated, it gives CASSWTNYGYTF.

The gene calls are TRBV4-2 and TRBJ2-1; TRBD2 might be the D (6 bases). There are 14 residues in the CDR3. V gave up 0 bases and J gave up 8 bases, with 11 bases separating them. Looked up from germline, CDR1 is LGHNA and CDR2 is YNFKEQ. The CDR3: CASSQERGLDEQFF. The CDR3 DNA reads TGTGCCAGCAGCCAAGAACGGGGACTGGATGAGCAGTTCTTC.

This clone appeared a single time. The J gene is TRBJ1-1, the V gene TRBV7-9; D gene uncertain. Trimming pared 7 bases from V and 4 bases from J, leaving 7 bases between. This CDR3 contains 11 residues. Per the germline V gene, CDR1 is SEHNR and CDR2 is FQNEAQ (reference sequence). CDR3 sequence reads: CASNRGTEAFF. Written as DNA, the CDR3 is TGTGCCAGCAATAGAGGCACTGAAGCTTTCTTT.

A note on this clone: The same CDR3 can be traced to other DNA sequences in this sample. This chain links TRBV7-9 with TRBJ2-7, with TRBD2 identical over 13 bases. Germline V lookup: CDR1 SEHNR, CDR2 FQNEAQ (reference sequence). CDR3 size: 15 residues. J lost 3 bases, V lost 5 bases, and 4 bases had no gene match. The CDR3 region is CASSLRLAGGYEQYF. The CDR3 DNA follows: TGTGCCAGCAGCCTCCGACTAGCGGGAGGCTACGAGCAGTACTTC.

V and J are TRBV7-8 and TRBJ2-5; the match to TRBD1 covers 8 bases. Losses at the gene ends were 5 bases for V and 4 bases for J; bases not matched to a gene: 12. The CDR3 extends over 16 amino acids. Germline loops: CDR1 SGHVS, CDR2 FQNEAQ. Here the CDR3 reads CASSARQGLHSETQYF. For the CDR3, the DNA is TGTGCCAGCAGCGCTCGACAGGGGTTACACTCAGAGACCCAGTACTTC.

The chain links TRBV4-1 to TRBJ2-7, with D unclear. This CDR3 comprises 13 residues. V was clipped by 0 bases and J by 3 bases, with 6 bases between them. Germline-derived CDR1 and CDR2 are MGHRA and YSYEKL. The chain's CDR3 is CASSQELYYEQYF. The CDR3 DNA reads as TGCGCCAGCAGCCAAGAACTGTACTACGAGCAGTACTTC.

In its sample, this clone was seen once. V is TRBV6-6 and J is TRBJ2-7; perhaps TRBD2 as D (6 bases). The CDR3 length is 14 residues. Germline values: CDR1 MNHNY, CDR2 SVGAGI (reference sequence). V gave up 6 bases and J gave up 2 bases, with 14 bases separating them. The CDR3 protein is CASRGSGVTYEQYF. The CDR3 DNA reads TGTGCCAGCAGGGGATCGGGGGTAACCTACGAGCAGTACTTC.